In its sample, the clone carrying this T cell receptor (beta chain) was seen a few times. Its antigen is still unknown. This sample is drawn from a study of cytomegalovirus exposure and HLA in healthy donors. Across the whole study: For the roughly 400 genotyped donors, about 81% fell within the Caucasian-associated ancestry cluster.

Study-level points and caveats: Most of the TCR beta V segments (in an earlier analysis) were productive either about 87% or about 30% of the time. As was reported, the classifier diagnosed cytomegalovirus status with high specificity and sensitivity. Several top significant clusters appeared, in a later analysis, to be linked to common viral pathogens.

The PCR made use of 60 Vbeta and 13 Jbeta primers. Measured with immunoSEQ multiplex PCR; TCRdb has only the in-frame clones, and not every one. The data show approximately 140,000 clones, around 83% seen once. Losses at the gene ends were 1 base for V and 2 bases for J; bases not matched to a gene: 11. This CDR3 is built from 18 residues. Germline CDR1 and CDR2: SGHTA and FQGNSA. Sequencing was performed on PBMCs. The V call is TRBV7-2, the J call TRBJ1-5, with TRBD1 matching over 7 bases. The receptor was isolated from a man in his forties in good health and CMV-seropositive. The CDR3 bases are TGTGCCAGCAGCTTAGGGACAGGCTGGGTCGGGGGCAATCAGCCCCAGCATTTT. Translated, it gives CASSLGTGWVGGNQPQHF.